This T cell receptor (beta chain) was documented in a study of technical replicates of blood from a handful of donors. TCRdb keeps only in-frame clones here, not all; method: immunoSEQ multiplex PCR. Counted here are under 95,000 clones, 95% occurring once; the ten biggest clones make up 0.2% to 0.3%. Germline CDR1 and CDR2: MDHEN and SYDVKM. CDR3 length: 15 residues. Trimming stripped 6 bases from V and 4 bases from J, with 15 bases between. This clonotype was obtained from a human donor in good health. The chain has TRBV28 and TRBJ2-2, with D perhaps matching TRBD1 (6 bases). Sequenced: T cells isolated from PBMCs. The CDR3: CASSAGEFGTGELFF. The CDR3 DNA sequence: TGTGCCAGCAGCGCAGGGGAATTCGGCACCGGGGAGCTGTTTTTT.